What follows are 10 T cell receptor beta chains derived from one specimen sequenced in a study of cytomegalovirus exposure and HLA in healthy donors. PCR was performed using 60 Vbeta and 13 Jbeta primers. Using immunoSEQ multiplex PCR, the repertoire was profiled, and TCRdb retains in-frame clones only, with some absent. Here the sample spans over 150,000 clones, about 77% being singletons. The specimen was PBMCs. The receptors here all came from a woman aged 45 to 65 in good health and CMV-seronegative.

This chain joins TRBV4-1 and TRBJ1-1; 7 bases map to TRBD1. V was pared by 3 bases and J by 6 bases, with 4 bases of the junction left unmatched. The CDR3 extends over 13 amino acids. In germline, CDR1 is MGHRA, CDR2 YSYEKL. DNA for the CDR3: TGCGCCAGCAGCCAGGACAGGCTCCCTGAAGCTTTCTTT. It codes for CASSQDRLPEAFF.

The chain employs TRBV18 and TRBJ2-3; 8 nucleotides agree with TRBD2. From germline, CDR1 is KGHSH and CDR2 LQKENI. The CDR3 loop spans 15 amino acids. Germline trimming cut 9 bases from V and 0 bases from J; bases unmatched to any gene: 8. The CDR3 here is CASGAIAGSTDTQYF. For the CDR3, the DNA is TGTGCCAGTGGTGCCATAGCGGGAAGCACAGATACGCAGTATTTT.

In its sample, this clone was seen a few times. Other DNA sequences from this sample encode an identical CDR3 as well. V gene TRBV14 combines with J gene TRBJ2-3; TRBD2 matches at 8 bases. This CDR3 comprises 16 residues. J gave up 1 base and V 0 bases, and 3 bases lay outside the gene matches. Looked up from germline, CDR1 is SGHDN and CDR2 is FVKESK. The CDR3 DNA follows: TGTGCCAGCAGCCAAGATTCCGGGAGGGGCACAGATACGCAGTATTTT. This translates into CASSQDSGRGTDTQYF.

This clone was observed a few times. Within the sample, other DNA sequences also encode this same CDR3. The V call is TRBV10-3, the J call TRBJ1-1; D is uncertain. This CDR3 has 13 amino acids. The germline V gene has CDR1 ENHRY and CDR2 SYGVKD. The V and J ends lost 6 bases and 1 base respectively, with 9 bases between them. The CDR3 here is CAIRGAGNTEAFF. CDR3 bases: TGTGCCATCAGGGGAGCAGGGAACACTGAAGCTTTCTTT.

Concerning this clone: One end of the junction fails to match germline, which may point to a read error. V and J are TRBV7-2 and TRBJ1-1; no clear D gene. Germline loops: CDR1 SGHTA, CDR2 FQGNSA. There are 14 residues in the CDR3. The CDR3 sequence: CASSLAYSLSEACF. CDR3 coding DNA: TGTGCCAGCAGCCTAGCATATAGTCTGTCTGAAGCTTGCTTT.

The chain couples TRBV28 to TRBJ2-7; 9 nucleotides align to TRBD1. Germline V CDR1 and CDR2: MDHEN, SYDVKM. After removal of 1 base from V and 4 bases from J, the junction contained 5 bases not matched to a gene. The CDR3 is 15 residues long. CDR3 coding DNA: TGTGCCAGCAGTTTATCGGGACAGGGCCTTTACGAGCAGTACTTC. It codes for CASSLSGQGLYEQYF.

V and J are TRBV7-8 and TRBJ2-3; no firm D call. Germline lookup yields CDR1 SGHVS and CDR2 FQNEAQ. Trimming shortened V by 1 base and J by 4 bases, and 15 bases separated the two germline ends. This CDR3 has 16 residues. CDR3: CASSLERTVFADTQYF. CDR3 DNA sequence: TGTGCCAGCAGCTTAGAGCGCACGGTATTCGCAGATACGCAGTATTTT.

CDR3 in amino acids: CASSVVGANTEAFF. Written as DNA, the CDR3 is TGTGCCAGCAGCGTAGTTGGAGCGAACACTGAAGCTTTCTTT. This chain joins TRBV9 and TRBJ1-1; D remains ambiguous. V lost 0 bases to trimming and J lost 1 base, with 7 bases between them. The CDR3 runs to 14 residues. Germline lookup yields CDR1 SGDLS and CDR2 YYNGEE.

The V gene is TRBV4-3, the J gene TRBJ1-6; D call uncertain. Trimming pared 1 base from V and 9 bases from J, leaving 10 bases between. The V gene's germline CDR1 is LGHNA and CDR2 YSLEER. The length of the CDR3 is 14 residues. The DNA of the CDR3 is TGCGCCAGCAGCCAAGGGGCAGAAGGTTCACCCCTCCACTTT. Protein sequence: CASSQGAEGSPLHF.

This chain links TRBV19 with TRBJ2-1; possibly TRBD1 for D (7 bases). Germline V gives CDR1 LNHDA, CDR2 SQIVND (reference sequence). The germline V and J ends were trimmed by 6 bases and 6 bases, with 21 bases remaining between them. This CDR3 has 16 residues. The CDR3 is CASSPLHRGLSNEQFF. Here the CDR3 DNA reads TGTGCCAGTAGCCCACTCCACAGGGGACTCTCCAATGAGCAGTTCTTC.